This T cell receptor (beta chain) originates from a study of blood T cell repertoires in COVID-19. With V trimmed by 7 bases and J by 1 base, 5 bases remained unmatched. The CDR3 is 14 amino acids. Germline V gene data show CDR1 as KGHDR and CDR2 as SFDVKD. Measured with immunoSEQ multiplex PCR; TCRdb has only the in-frame clones, and not every one. The sample shows over 90,000 clones, over 75% of them seen only once. This sequence originates from an elderly man with active or convalescent COVID-19. Sequenced material: peripheral blood. The chain combines TRBV24-1 with TRBJ2-5; TRBD1 matches 7 bases. The DNA of the CDR3 is TGTGCCACCAGGCCGGGACAGATCCAAGAGACCCAGTACTTC. This codes for CATRPGQIQETQYF.